This entry is about one TCR beta chain. The data derive from a study of blood T cell repertoires in COVID-19. Study as a whole: The origin of the acute and convalescent COVID-19 samples was the United States, Italy and Spain. Sample material is recorded as cDNA or gDNA derived from T cells, B-cell-depleted T cells, or PBMCs.

Per the study methods: Amplification from reference gene primers served as the basis for estimated nucleated cell counts. Sequencing used immunoSEQ multiplex PCR; TCRdb keeps in-frame clones, though not all of them. The D gene and trimming were derived from the DNA, and the V and J assignments and clone size from that table. The repertoire holds 85,000 to 110,000 clones, more than 70% seen once, with about 15% in the top ten. Sequenced sample: peripheral blood. The sequence was obtained from an elderly woman in a cohort sampled during active COVID-19.

The CDR3 here is CASSQDQGLGRPSSYEQYF. The CDR3 bases are TGCGCCAGCAGCCAAGATCAGGGCCTCGGGCGGCCGAGCTCCTACGAGCAGTACTTC. The chain couples TRBV4-1 to TRBJ2-7; maybe TRBD1 (5 bases). The CDR3 loop spans 19 amino acids. Germline V CDR1 and CDR2: MGHRA, YSYEKL. The ends were cut back, 0 bases at V and 0 bases at J, with 21 bases in the middle.